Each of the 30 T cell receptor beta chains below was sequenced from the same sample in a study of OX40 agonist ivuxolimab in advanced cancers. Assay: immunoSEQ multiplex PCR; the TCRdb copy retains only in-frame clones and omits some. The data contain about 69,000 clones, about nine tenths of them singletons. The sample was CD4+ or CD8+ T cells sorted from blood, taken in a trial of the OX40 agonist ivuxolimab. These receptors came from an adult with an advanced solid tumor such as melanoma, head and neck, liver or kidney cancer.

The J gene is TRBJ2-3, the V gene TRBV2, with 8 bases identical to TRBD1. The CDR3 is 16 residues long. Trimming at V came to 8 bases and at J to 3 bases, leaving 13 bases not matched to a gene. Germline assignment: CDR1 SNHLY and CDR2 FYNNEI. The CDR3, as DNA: TGTGCCAGCTTAGAACAGGGGGGAATTGATACAGATACGCAGTATTTT. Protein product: CASLEQGGIDTDTQYF.

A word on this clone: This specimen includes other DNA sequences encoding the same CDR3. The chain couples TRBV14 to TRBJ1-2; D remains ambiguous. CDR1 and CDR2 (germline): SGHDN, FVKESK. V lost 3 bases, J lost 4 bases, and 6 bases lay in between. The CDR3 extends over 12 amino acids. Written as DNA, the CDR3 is TGTGCCAGCAGCCAGGGTGCCTATGGCTACACCTTC. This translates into CASSQGAYGYTF.

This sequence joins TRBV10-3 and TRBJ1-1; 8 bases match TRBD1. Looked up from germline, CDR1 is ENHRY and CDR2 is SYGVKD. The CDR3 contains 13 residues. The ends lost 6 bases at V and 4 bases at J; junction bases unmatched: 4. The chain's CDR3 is CAISLTGGTEAFF. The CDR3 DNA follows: TGTGCCATCAGCTTAACAGGGGGCACTGAAGCTTTCTTT.

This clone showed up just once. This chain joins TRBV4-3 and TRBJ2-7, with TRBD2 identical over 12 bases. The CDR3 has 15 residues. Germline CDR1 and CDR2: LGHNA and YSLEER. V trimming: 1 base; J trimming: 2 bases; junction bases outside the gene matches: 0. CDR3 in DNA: TGCGCCAGCAGCCAAGGACTAGCGGGGGCCTACGAGCAGTACTTC. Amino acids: CASSQGLAGAYEQYF.

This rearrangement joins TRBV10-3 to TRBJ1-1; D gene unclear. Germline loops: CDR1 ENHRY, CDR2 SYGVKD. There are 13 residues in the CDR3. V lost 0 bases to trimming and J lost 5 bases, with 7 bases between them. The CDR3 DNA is TGTGCCATCAGTGAGTCGATCGGGACTGAAGCTTTCTTT. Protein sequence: CAISESIGTEAFF.

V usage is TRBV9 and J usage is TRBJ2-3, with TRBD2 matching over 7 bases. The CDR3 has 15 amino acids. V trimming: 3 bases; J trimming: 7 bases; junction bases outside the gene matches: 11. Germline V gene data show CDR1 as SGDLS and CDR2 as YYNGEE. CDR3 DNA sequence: TGTGCCAGCAGCGCAGAGGGGACTATTTTGAATACGCAGTATTTT. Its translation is CASSAEGTILNTQYF.

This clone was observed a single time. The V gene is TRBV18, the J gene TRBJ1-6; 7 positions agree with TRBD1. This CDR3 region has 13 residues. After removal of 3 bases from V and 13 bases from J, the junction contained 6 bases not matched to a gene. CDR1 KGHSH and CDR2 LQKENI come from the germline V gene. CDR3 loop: CASSPTGLEPLHF. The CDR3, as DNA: TGTGCCAGCTCACCGACAGGGTTGGAGCCCCTCCACTTT.

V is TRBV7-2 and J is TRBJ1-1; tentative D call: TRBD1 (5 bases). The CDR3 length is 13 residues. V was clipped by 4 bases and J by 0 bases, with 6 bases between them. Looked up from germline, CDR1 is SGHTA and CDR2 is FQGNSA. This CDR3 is CASSYRLNTEAFF. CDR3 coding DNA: TGTGCCAGCAGCTACAGGCTGAACACTGAAGCTTTCTTT. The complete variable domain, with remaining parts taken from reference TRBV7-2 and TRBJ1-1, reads GAGVSQSPSNKVTEKGKDVELRCDPISGHTALYWYRQSLGQGLEFLIYFQGNSAPDKSGLPSDRFSAERTGGSVSTLTIQRTQQEDSAVYLCASSYRLNTEAFFGQGTRLTVV.

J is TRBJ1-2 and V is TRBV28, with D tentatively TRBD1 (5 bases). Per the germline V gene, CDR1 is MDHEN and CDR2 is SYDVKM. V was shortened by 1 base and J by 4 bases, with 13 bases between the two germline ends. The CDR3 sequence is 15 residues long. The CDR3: CASSLYSGQGYGYTF. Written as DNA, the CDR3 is TGTGCCAGCAGTTTATACTCGGGGCAGGGCTATGGCTACACCTTC.

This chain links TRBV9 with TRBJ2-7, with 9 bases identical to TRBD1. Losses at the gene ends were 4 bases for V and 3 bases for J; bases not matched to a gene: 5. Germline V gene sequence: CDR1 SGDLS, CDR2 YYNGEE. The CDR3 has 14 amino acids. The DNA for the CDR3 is TGTGCCAGCAGCTCACCGACAGGGGGCTACGAGCAGTACTTC. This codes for CASSSPTGGYEQYF. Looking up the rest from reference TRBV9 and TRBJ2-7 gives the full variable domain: DSGVTQTPKHLITATGQRVTLRCSPRSGDLSVYWYQQSLDQGLQFLIQYYNGEERAKGNILERFSAQQFPDLHSELNLSSLELGDSALYFCASSSPTGGYEQYFGPGTRLTVT.

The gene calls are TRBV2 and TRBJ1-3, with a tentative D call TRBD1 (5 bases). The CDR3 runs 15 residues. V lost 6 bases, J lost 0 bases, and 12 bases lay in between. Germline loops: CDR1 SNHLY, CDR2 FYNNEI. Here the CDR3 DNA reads TGTGCCAGCAGGAGGGACGGTAACTCTGGAAACACCATATATTTT. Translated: CASRRDGNSGNTIYF.

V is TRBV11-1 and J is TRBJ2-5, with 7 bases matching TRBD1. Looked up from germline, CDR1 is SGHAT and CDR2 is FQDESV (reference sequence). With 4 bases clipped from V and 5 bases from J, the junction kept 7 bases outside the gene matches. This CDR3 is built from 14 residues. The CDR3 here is CASSSPGTEETQYF. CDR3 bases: TGTGCCAGCAGCTCCCCCGGGACAGAGGAGACCCAGTACTTC. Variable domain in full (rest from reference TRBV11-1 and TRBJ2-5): EAEVAQSPRYKITEKSQAVAFWCDPISGHATLYWYRQILGQGPELLVQFQDESVVDDSQLPKDRFSAERLKGVDSTLKIQPAELGDSAMYLCASSSPGTEETQYFGPGTRLLVL.

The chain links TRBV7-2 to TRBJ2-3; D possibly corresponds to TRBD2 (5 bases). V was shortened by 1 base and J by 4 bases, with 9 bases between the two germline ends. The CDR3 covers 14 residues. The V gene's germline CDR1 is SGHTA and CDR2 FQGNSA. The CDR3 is CASSLGSGSDTQYF. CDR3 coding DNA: TGTGCCAGCAGCTTAGGGTCGGGGTCAGATACGCAGTATTTT.

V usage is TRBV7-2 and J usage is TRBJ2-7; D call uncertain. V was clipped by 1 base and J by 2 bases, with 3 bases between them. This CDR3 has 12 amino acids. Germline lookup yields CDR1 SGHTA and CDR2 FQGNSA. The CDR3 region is CASSLEPYEQYF. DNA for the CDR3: TGTGCCAGCAGCTTAGAGCCCTACGAGCAGTACTTC.

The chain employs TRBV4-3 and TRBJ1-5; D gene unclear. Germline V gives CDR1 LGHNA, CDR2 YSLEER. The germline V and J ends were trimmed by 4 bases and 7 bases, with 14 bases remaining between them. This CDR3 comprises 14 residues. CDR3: CASSRGASYQPQHF. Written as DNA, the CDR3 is TGCGCCAGCAGCCGGGGAGCCAGCTACCAGCCCCAGCATTTT.

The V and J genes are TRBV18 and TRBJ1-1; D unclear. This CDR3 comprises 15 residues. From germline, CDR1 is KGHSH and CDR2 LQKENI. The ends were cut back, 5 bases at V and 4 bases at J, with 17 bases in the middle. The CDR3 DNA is TGTGCCAGCTCATTCGGTCGAAACGAGGGCACTGAAGCTTTCTTT. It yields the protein CASSFGRNEGTEAFF.

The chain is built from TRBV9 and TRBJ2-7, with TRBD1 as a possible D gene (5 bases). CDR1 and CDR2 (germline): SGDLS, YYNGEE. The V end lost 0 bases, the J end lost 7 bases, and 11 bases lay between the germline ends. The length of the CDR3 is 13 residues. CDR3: CASSVGQGDEQYF. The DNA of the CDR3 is TGTGCCAGCAGCGTAGGTCAGGGTGATGAGCAGTACTTC. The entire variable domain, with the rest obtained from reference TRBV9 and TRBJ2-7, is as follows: DSGVTQTPKHLITATGQRVTLRCSPRSGDLSVYWYQQSLDQGLQFLIQYYNGEERAKGNILERFSAQQFPDLHSELNLSSLELGDSALYFCASSVGQGDEQYFGPGTRLTVT.

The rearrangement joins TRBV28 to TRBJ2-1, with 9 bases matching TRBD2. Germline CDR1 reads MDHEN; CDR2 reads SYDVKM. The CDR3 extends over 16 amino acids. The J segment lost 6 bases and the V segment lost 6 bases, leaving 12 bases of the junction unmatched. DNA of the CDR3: TGTGCCAGCAGGGACGGTAGTAGCGGGAGACGCAATGAGCAGTTCTTC. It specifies CASRDGSSGRRNEQFF.

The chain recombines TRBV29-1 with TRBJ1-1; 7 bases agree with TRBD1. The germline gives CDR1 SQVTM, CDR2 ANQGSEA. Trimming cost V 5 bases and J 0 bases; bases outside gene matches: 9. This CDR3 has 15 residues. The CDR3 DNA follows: TGCAGCGTTCGTTTAGGGGGCAGATTGAACACTGAAGCTTTCTTT. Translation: CSVRLGGRLNTEAFF.

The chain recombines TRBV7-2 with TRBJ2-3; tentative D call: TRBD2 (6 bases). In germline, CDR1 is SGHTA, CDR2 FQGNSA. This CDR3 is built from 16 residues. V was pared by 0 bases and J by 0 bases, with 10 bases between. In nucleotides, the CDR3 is TGTGCCAGCAGCTTAGCGCTCGGGAGAAGCACAGATACGCAGTATTTT. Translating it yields CASSLALGRSTDTQYF.

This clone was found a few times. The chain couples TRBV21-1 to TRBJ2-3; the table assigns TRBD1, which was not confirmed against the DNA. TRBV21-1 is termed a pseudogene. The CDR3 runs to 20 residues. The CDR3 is CASSKALSTARQVPTDTQYF. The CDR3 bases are TGTGCCAGCAGCAAAGCGCTTTCGACAGCCCGACAGGTACCCACAGATACGCAGTATTTT.

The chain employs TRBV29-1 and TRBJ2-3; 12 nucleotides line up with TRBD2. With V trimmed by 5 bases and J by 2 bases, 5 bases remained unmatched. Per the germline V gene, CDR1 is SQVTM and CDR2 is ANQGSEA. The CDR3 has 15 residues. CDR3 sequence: CSVLLAGGNTDTQYF. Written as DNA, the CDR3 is TGCAGCGTTCTCCTAGCGGGAGGGAACACAGATACGCAGTATTTT.

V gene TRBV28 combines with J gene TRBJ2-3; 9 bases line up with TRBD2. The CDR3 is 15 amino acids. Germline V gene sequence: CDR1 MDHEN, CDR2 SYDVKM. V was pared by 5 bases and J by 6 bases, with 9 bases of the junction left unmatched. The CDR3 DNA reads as TGTGCCAGCAGTCCCGGCGGGGGGGCAGGCGATACGCAGTATTTT. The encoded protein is CASSPGGGAGDTQYF. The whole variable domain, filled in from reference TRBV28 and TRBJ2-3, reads DVKVTQSSRYLVKRTGEKVFLECVQDMDHENMFWYRQDPGLGLRLIYFSYDVKMKEKGDIPEGYSVSREKKERFSLILESASTNQTSMYLCASSPGGGAGDTQYFGPGTRLTVL.

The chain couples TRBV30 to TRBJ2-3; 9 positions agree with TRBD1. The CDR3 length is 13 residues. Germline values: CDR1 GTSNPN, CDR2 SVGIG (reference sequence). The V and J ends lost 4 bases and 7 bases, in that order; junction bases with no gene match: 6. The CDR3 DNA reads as TGTGCCTGGAAGGGGACAGGGATTCATACGCAGTATTTT. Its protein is CAWKGTGIHTQYF.

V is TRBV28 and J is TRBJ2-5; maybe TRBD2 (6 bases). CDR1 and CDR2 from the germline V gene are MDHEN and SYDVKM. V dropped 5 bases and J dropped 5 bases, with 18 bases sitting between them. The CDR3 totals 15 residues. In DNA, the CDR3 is TGTGCCAGCAGTCCCTCCGTCGGGAGAGGTGAGACCCAGTACTTC. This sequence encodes CASSPSVGRGETQYF.

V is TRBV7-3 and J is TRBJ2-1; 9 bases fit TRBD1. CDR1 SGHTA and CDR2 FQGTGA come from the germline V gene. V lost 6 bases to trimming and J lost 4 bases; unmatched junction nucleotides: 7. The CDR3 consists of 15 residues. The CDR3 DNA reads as TGTGCCAGCAGTTGGGGACAGGGAAATTACAATGAGCAGTTCTTC. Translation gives CASSWGQGNYNEQFF. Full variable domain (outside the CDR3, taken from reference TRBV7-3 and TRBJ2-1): GAGVSQTPSNKVTEKGKYVELRCDPISGHTALYWYRQSLGQGPEFLIYFQGTGAADDSGLPNDRFFAVRPEGSVSTLKIQRTERGDSAVYLCASSWGQGNYNEQFFGPGTRLTVL.

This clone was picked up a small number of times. The CDR3 sequence: CASGTDNQPQHF. CDR3 coding DNA: TGTGCCAGCGGGACAGATAATCAGCCCCAGCATTTT. The chain has TRBV7-9 and TRBJ1-5; 7 nucleotides match TRBD1. Germline assignment: CDR1 SEHNR and CDR2 FQNEAQ (reference sequence). The V gene end was trimmed by 8 bases and the J gene end by 4 bases; junction bases not matched to a gene: 2. This CDR3 comprises 12 residues. Combining the CDR3 with reference TRBV7-9 and TRBJ1-5 gives the whole variable domain DTGVSQNPRHKITKRGQNVTFRCDPISEHNRLYWYRQTLGQGPEFLTYFQNEAQLEKSRLLSDRFSAERPKGSFSTLEIQRTEQGDSAMYLCASGTDNQPQHFGDGTRLSIL.

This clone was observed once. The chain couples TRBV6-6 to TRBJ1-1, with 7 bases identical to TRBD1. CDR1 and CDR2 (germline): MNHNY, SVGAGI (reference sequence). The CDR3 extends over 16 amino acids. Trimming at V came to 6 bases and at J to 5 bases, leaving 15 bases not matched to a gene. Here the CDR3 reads CASRRITGTVGTEAFF. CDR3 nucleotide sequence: TGTGCCAGCAGACGTATCACCGGGACAGTGGGGACTGAAGCTTTCTTT.

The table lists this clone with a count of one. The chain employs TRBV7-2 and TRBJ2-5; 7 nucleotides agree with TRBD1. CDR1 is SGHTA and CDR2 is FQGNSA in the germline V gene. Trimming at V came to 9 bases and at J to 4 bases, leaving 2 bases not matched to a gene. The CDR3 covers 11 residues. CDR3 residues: CASNRGETQYF. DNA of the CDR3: TGTGCCAGTAACAGGGGAGAGACCCAGTACTTC.

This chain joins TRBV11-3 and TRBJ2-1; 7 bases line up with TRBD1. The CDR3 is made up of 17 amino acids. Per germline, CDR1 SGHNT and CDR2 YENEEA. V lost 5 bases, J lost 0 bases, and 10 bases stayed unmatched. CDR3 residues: CASSPRQGVSSYNEQFF. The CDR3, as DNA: TGTGCCAGCAGCCCCCGACAGGGAGTGAGCTCCTACAATGAGCAGTTCTTC.